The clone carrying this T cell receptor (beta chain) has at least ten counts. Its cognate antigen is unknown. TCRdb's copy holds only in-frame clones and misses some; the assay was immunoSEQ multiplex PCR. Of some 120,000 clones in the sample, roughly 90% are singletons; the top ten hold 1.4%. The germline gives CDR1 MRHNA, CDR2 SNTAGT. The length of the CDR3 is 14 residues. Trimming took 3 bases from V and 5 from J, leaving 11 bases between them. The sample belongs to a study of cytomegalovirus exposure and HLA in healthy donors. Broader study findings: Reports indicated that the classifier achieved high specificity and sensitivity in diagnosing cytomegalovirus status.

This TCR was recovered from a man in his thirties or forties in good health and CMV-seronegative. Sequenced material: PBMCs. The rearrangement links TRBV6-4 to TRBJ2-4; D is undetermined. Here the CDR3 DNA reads TGTGCCAGCAGTGAAACCGGTTCGGAAAACATTCAGTACTTC. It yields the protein CASSETGSENIQYF.